One sample yielded the 27 T cell receptor beta chains listed below, sequenced in a study of OX40 agonist ivuxolimab in advanced cancers. Using immunoSEQ multiplex PCR, the repertoire was profiled, and TCRdb retains in-frame clones only, with some absent. The sample includes roughly 53,000 clones, 75% to 85% of them seen just once. The material sequenced was CD4+ or CD8+ T cells sorted from blood, taken in a trial of the OX40 agonist ivuxolimab. The receptor source for this set is an adult with an advanced solid tumor such as melanoma, head and neck, liver or kidney cancer.

The V and J genes are TRBV6-1 and TRBJ1-5, with D hard to call. Per germline, CDR1 MNHNS and CDR2 SASEGT. The ends were cut back, 1 base at V and 3 bases at J, with 10 bases in the middle. This CDR3 is built from 15 residues. This CDR3 reads CASSEGAEYNQPQHF. The CDR3, as DNA: TGTGCCAGCAGTGAAGGAGCAGAGTACAATCAGCCCCAGCATTTT.

Concerning this clone: Compared with germline, one end of the junction differs, possibly owing to a read error. The CDR3 protein is CASSQDAGTAANYDYTF. CDR3 DNA: TGCGCCAGCAGCCAAGACGCCGGGACAGCAGCTAACTATGACTACACCTTC. This rearrangement joins TRBV4-1 to TRBJ1-2, with TRBD1 matching 7 bases. Germline loops: CDR1 MGHRA, CDR2 YSYEKL. The CDR3 contains 17 residues.

This chain links TRBV5-1 with TRBJ2-3; TRBD2 aligns across 7 bases. Germline CDR1 and CDR2: SGHRS and YFSETQ. Unmatched junction bases numbered 6, after V lost 5 bases and J lost 0 bases. This CDR3 contains 15 residues. The CDR3, as DNA: TGCGCCAGCAGGCCACTAGCGACGAGCACAGATACGCAGTATTTT. Amino acids: CASRPLATSTDTQYF.

The chain carries TRBV28 and TRBJ2-5; D is uncertain. The CDR3 has 12 residues. The germline V gene has CDR1 MDHEN and CDR2 SYDVKM. Trimming left V 6 bases short and J 7 bases short, with 12 bases between. As DNA, the CDR3 is TGTGCCAGCAGGACCGTTGCCGGGACCCAGTACTTC. This gives the protein CASRTVAGTQYF.

This clone was recorded a few times. The CDR3 DNA follows: TGTGCCAGCAGTATCACCCGAGGCGGATCGCCCCAGCATTTT. It codes for CASSITRGGSPQHF. The V call is TRBV6-5, the J call TRBJ1-5; D gene unclear. CDR1 is MNHEY and CDR2 is SVGAGI in the germline V gene. V shed 5 bases and J shed 9 bases, with 17 bases lying between them. The CDR3 is 14 amino acids.

The chain employs TRBV30 and TRBJ2-7; perhaps TRBD1 as D (5 bases). Trimming took 4 bases from V and 0 from J, leaving 13 bases between them. Germline V lookup: CDR1 GTSNPN, CDR2 SVGIG (reference sequence). CDR3 length equals 14 residues. The DNA for the CDR3 is TGTGCCTGGAAGATAGGACATAGCTCCTACGAGCAGTACTTC. This encodes CAWKIGHSSYEQYF.

This chain links TRBV19 with TRBJ1-5; 9 positions match TRBD1. V was pared by 5 bases and J by 4 bases, with 9 bases of the junction left unmatched. The CDR3 loop spans 16 amino acids. The germline V gene has CDR1 LNHDA and CDR2 SQIVND (reference sequence). This chain's CDR3 is CASSVDRGLSNQPQHF. The DNA for the CDR3 is TGTGCCAGTAGTGTGGACAGGGGCCTTAGTAATCAGCCCCAGCATTTT.

In its sample, this clone was seen a few times. V usage is TRBV18 and J usage is TRBJ1-1; tentative D call: TRBD1 (5 bases). Trimming took 10 bases from V and 5 from J, leaving 17 bases between them. CDR3 length: 13 residues. CDR1 and CDR2 (germline): KGHSH, LQKENI. The CDR3 loop is CATSLEEGTEAFF. The CDR3 DNA is TGTGCCACCTCGCTCGAGGAGGGGACTGAAGCTTTCTTT.

This clone was seen just once. The chain links TRBV4-3 to TRBJ2-3; possibly TRBD1 for D (5 bases). The germline gives CDR1 LGHNA, CDR2 YSLEER. V was cut by 0 bases and J by 6 bases, with 16 bases left in between. This CDR3 spans 16 amino acids. CDR3 loop: CASSQDTGRAYDTQYF. The DNA for the CDR3 is TGCGCCAGCAGCCAAGATACGGGCAGGGCTTATGATACGCAGTATTTT.

The gene calls are TRBV27 and TRBJ1-1, with 8 bases matching TRBD1. The CDR3 covers 17 residues. Trimming removed 7 bases from V and 2 bases from J; junction bases left unmatched: 15. Germline CDR1 and CDR2: MNHEY and SMNVEV (reference sequence). The CDR3 loop reads CASTPRGRWSSNTEAFF. CDR3 coding DNA: TGTGCCAGCACCCCCAGGGGGCGATGGTCTAGTAACACTGAAGCTTTCTTT.

The chain couples TRBV7-8 to TRBJ1-2; D gene uncertain. The V and J ends lost 5 bases and 0 bases respectively, with 16 bases between them. Germline V gene sequence: CDR1 SGHVS, CDR2 FQNEAQ. There are 16 residues in the CDR3. The CDR3 protein is CASSLSDGSSNYGYTF. The CDR3 coding sequence is TGTGCCAGCAGCCTCTCCGACGGGTCTTCTAACTATGGCTACACCTTC.

V gene TRBV9 combines with J gene TRBJ2-3; D is unresolved. The V gene lost 0 bases and the J gene lost 3 bases, with 14 bases spanning the gap. This CDR3 has 16 amino acids. Germline V gives CDR1 SGDLS, CDR2 YYNGEE. The CDR3 region is CASSVARLGKTDTQYF. CDR3 nucleotide sequence: TGTGCCAGCAGCGTAGCCAGACTTGGGAAAACAGATACGCAGTATTTT.

J is TRBJ1-2 and V is TRBV5-4; 8 positions agree with TRBD1. The V segment lost 2 bases and the J segment 2 bases; nucleotides outside the gene matches: 5. The germline gives CDR1 SGHNT, CDR2 YYREEE (reference sequence). The CDR3 runs 15 residues. The CDR3 is CASSFRDRGNYGYTF. CDR3 nucleotides: TGTGCCAGCAGCTTTCGAGACAGGGGCAACTATGGCTACACCTTC.

The chain couples TRBV6-5 to TRBJ2-4, with a tentative D call TRBD2 (5 bases). CDR3 size: 15 residues. V was pared by 0 bases and J by 8 bases, with 14 bases between. CDR1 MNHEY and CDR2 SVGAGI come from the germline V gene. This chain's CDR3 is CASSYSFGVGYIQYF. The DNA of the CDR3 is TGTGCCAGCAGTTACTCTTTCGGGGTGGGTTACATTCAGTACTTC.

The genes are TRBV28 and TRBJ1-5, with a tentative D call TRBD1 (6 bases). The germline CDR1 and CDR2 sequences are MDHEN and SYDVKM. The CDR3 sequence is 15 residues long. V was pared by 6 bases and J by 2 bases, with 14 bases between. The DNA for the CDR3 is TGTGCCAGCAGACCGGGACACTGGGGCAATCAGCCCCAGCATTTT. It encodes CASRPGHWGNQPQHF.

The chain's CDR3 is CASSYHGRGNTEAFF. CDR3 coding DNA: TGTGCCAGCAGTTACCACGGGCGGGGGAACACTGAAGCTTTCTTT. The genes are TRBV6-5 and TRBJ1-1; D call uncertain. The CDR3 covers 15 residues. Trimming took 2 bases from V and 1 from J, leaving 11 bases between them. Germline CDR1 is MNHEY and CDR2 is SVGAGI.

On this clone: Its ends do not fully match the called genes, so a read error is possible. V is TRBV11-2 and J is TRBJ2-3, with 8 bases lining up with TRBD2. This CDR3 spans 15 amino acids. The germline gives CDR1 SGHAT, CDR2 FQNNGV. CDR3 amino acids: CASSLAGTSTDTQYF. The CDR3 DNA reads TGTGCCAGCAGTTTAGCGGGAACTAGCACAGATACGCAGTATTTT. Combining the CDR3 with reference TRBV11-2 and TRBJ2-3 gives the whole variable domain EAGVAQSPRYKIIEKRQSVAFWCNPISGHATLYWYQQILGQGPKLLIQFQNNGVVDDSQLPKDRFSAERLKGVDSTLKIQPAKLEDSAVYLCASSLAGTSTDTQYFGPGTRLTVL.

The rearrangement joins TRBV19 to TRBJ2-7; perhaps TRBD1 as D (6 bases). Trimming took off 10 bases at V and 0 bases at J, with 16 bases between the two ends. CDR1 and CDR2 (germline): LNHDA, SQIVND (reference sequence). The CDR3 contains 14 residues. As DNA, the CDR3 is TGTGCCACCCGATCTGGGACACTCTCCTACGAGCAGTACTTC. Protein: CATRSGTLSYEQYF.

The chain employs TRBV7-8 and TRBJ2-7; D is perhaps TRBD1 or TRBD2 (7 bases each). The CDR3 consists of 16 residues. The germline V gene encodes CDR1 SGHVS and CDR2 FQNEAQ. The V gene lost 0 bases and the J gene lost 3 bases, with 15 bases spanning the gap. CDR3 loop: CASSLASPRGGYEQYF. The CDR3, as DNA: TGTGCCAGCAGCTTAGCGTCCCCCAGGGGGGGCTACGAGCAGTACTTC.

V and J are TRBV5-6 and TRBJ2-7; D tentatively reads TRBD1 or TRBD2 (6 bases each). The CDR3 has 17 residues. Germline V CDR1 and CDR2: SGHDT, YYEEEE. Trimming took 2 bases from V and 6 from J, leaving 24 bases between them. Written as DNA, the CDR3 is TGTGCCAGCAGCTTTGGATTAACCGGGACTTCCAGGGGCGAGCAGTACTTC. Protein sequence: CASSFGLTGTSRGEQYF.

This clone was counted once. The V call is TRBV27, the J call TRBJ2-1; D may be TRBD1 (5 bases). Trimming removed 2 bases from V and 3 bases from J, with 14 bases in between. The CDR3 has 16 residues. Germline V gene sequence: CDR1 MNHEY, CDR2 SMNVEV (reference sequence). The chain's CDR3 is CASSLKGPLYYNEQFF. CDR3 in DNA: TGTGCCAGCAGTTTAAAGGGGCCCCTCTACTACAATGAGCAGTTCTTC.

The chain couples TRBV5-1 to TRBJ2-7, with 8 bases aligning to TRBD2. The CDR3 extends over 15 amino acids. J was trimmed by 2 bases and V by 0 bases; bases with no gene match: 4. Germline CDR1 reads SGHRS; CDR2 reads YFSETQ. The CDR3 DNA sequence: TGCGCCAGCAGCTTGGGAGCGGGGGCCCCCTACGAGCAGTACTTC. This translates into CASSLGAGAPYEQYF.

This sequence joins TRBV10-2 and TRBJ2-3; 9 bases agree with TRBD2. The V segment lost 6 bases and the J segment 3 bases; nucleotides outside the gene matches: 1. CDR1 and CDR2 (germline): WSHSY, SAAADI. There are 13 residues in the CDR3. CDR3 sequence reads: CASRREGTDTQYF. As DNA, the CDR3 is TGCGCCAGCAGGCGGGAGGGGACAGATACGCAGTATTTT.

The chain couples TRBV5-1 to TRBJ2-4; 8 nucleotides agree with TRBD1. The CDR3 consists of 14 residues. The V and J ends lost 4 bases and 4 bases, in that order; junction bases with no gene match: 4. Germline V CDR1 and CDR2: SGHRS, YFSETQ. The CDR3: CASSPWTGKNIQYF. The CDR3 bases are TGCGCCAGCAGCCCTTGGACAGGGAAAAACATTCAGTACTTC.

This clone was recorded once. CDR3 residues: CASSLDRDSNEKLFF. CDR3 bases: TGTGCCAGCAGCCTCGACCGGGACAGTAATGAAAAACTGTTTTTT. V usage is TRBV28 and J usage is TRBJ1-4; 7 bases are a match to TRBD1. The CDR3 loop spans 15 amino acids. V lost 6 bases to trimming and J lost 4 bases; unmatched junction nucleotides: 8. Germline loops: CDR1 MDHEN, CDR2 SYDVKM. Full variable domain (rest looked up from reference TRBV28 and TRBJ1-4): DVKVTQSSRYLVKRTGEKVFLECVQDMDHENMFWYRQDPGLGLRLIYFSYDVKMKEKGDIPEGYSVSREKKERFSLILESASTNQTSMYLCASSLDRDSNEKLFFGSGTQLSVL.

The rearrangement links TRBV7-3 to TRBJ2-6; 13 bases fit TRBD2. CDR1 SGHTA and CDR2 FQGTGA come from the germline V gene. Unmatched junction bases numbered 7, after V lost 4 bases and J lost 4 bases. The CDR3 has 18 residues. In DNA, the CDR3 is TGTGCCAGCAGCTCCGGACTAGCGGGAGAGGGAGGGGCCAACGTCCTGACTTTC. Protein product: CASSSGLAGEGGANVLTF.

In nucleotides, the CDR3 is TGTGCCAGCAGCCGGCCGGAAGAGACCCAGTACTTC. It encodes CASSRPEETQYF. The V gene is TRBV14, the J gene TRBJ2-5; no clear D gene. CDR1 is SGHDN and CDR2 is FVKESK in the germline V gene. This CDR3 has 12 residues. Trimming pared 4 bases from V and 3 bases from J, leaving 6 bases between.